A single sample is the source of the 20 T cell receptor beta chains below, sequenced in a study of blood T cell repertoires in COVID-19. Profiled with immunoSEQ multiplex PCR; TCRdb holds only in-frame clones, not every one. The table includes roughly 54,000 clones, roughly 90% detected once. Sequencing was carried out using peripheral blood. Receptors were obtained from a man aged 45 to 65 with acute or convalescent COVID-19.

The chain employs TRBV7-7 and TRBJ2-2, with D possibly being TRBD1 (5 bases). The germline CDR1 and CDR2 sequences are SSHAT and FNYEAQ (reference sequence). There are 12 residues in the CDR3. The germline V and J ends were trimmed by 6 bases and 4 bases, with 6 bases remaining between them. CDR3 DNA sequence: TGTGCCAGCAGACAGGCCACCGGGGAGCTGTTTTTT. Its protein product is CASRQATGELFF. Full variable domain (outside the CDR3, taken from reference TRBV7-7 and TRBJ2-2): GAGVSQSPRYKVTKRGQDVTLRCDPISSHATLYWYQQALGQGPEFLTYFNYEAQPDKSGLPSDRFSAERPEGSISTLTIQRTEQRDSAMYRCASRQATGELFFGEGSRLTVL.

The genes are TRBV3-1 (or the pseudogene TRBV3-2) and TRBJ2-3, with 7 bases lining up with TRBD2. This CDR3 has 14 amino acids. The J segment lost 7 bases and the V segment lost 5 bases, leaving 9 bases of the junction unmatched. Per the germline V gene, CDR1 is LGHDT and CDR2 is YNNKEL (reference sequence). CDR3 DNA sequence: TGTGCCAGCAGCGCACCTCTTAGCGGGCATACGCAGTATTTT. Residues: CASSAPLSGHTQYF.

V and J are TRBV7-2 and TRBJ1-1; no clear D. V was clipped by 3 bases and J by 1 base, with 6 bases between them. This CDR3 is 13 amino acids long. Germline CDR1 SGHTA, CDR2 FQGNSA. The CDR3 sequence is CASSFRGNTEAFF. The CDR3, as DNA: TGTGCCAGCAGCTTCCGCGGGAACACTGAAGCTTTCTTT.

The table lists this clone with a few counts. V is TRBV6-1 and J is TRBJ1-2; D is unresolved. From germline, CDR1 is MNHNS and CDR2 SASEGT. The CDR3 sequence is 15 residues long. Trimming stripped 2 bases from V and 0 bases from J, with 10 bases between. CDR3 nucleotides: TGTGCCAGCAGTGAATGGGCAGGTCCTAACTATGGCTACACCTTC. Its translation: CASSEWAGPNYGYTF.

This clone was detected once. The CDR3 protein is CSVDMGLKETQYF. As DNA, the CDR3 is TGCAGCGTTGACATGGGGCTTAAAGAGACCCAGTACTTC. This chain joins TRBV29-1 and TRBJ2-5; D is perhaps TRBD1 (5 bases). The CDR3 spans 13 residues. Germline lookup yields CDR1 SQVTM and CDR2 ANQGSEA. Trimming cost V 3 bases and J 3 bases, with 11 bases left between them.

The chain's CDR3 is CASSPRTSGSSYNEQFF. DNA for the CDR3: TGTGCCAGCAGCCCCAGGACTAGCGGGAGCTCCTACAATGAGCAGTTCTTC. This sequence joins TRBV7-9 and TRBJ2-1; TRBD2 agrees at 13 bases. CDR1 and CDR2 (germline): SEHNR, FQNEAQ (reference sequence). This CDR3 is 17 amino acids long. Germline trimming cut 5 bases from V and 0 bases from J; bases unmatched to any gene: 4.

This clone has a single count. This sequence joins TRBV11-3 and TRBJ2-5, with 14 bases fitting TRBD2. This CDR3 has 16 amino acids. The germline V gene has CDR1 SGHNT and CDR2 YENEEA. The trim removed 4 bases at V and 3 bases at J, leaving 4 bases unmatched. CDR3 protein: CASSSGTSGSEETQYF. The CDR3 DNA is TGTGCCAGCAGCTCTGGGACTAGCGGGAGTGAAGAGACCCAGTACTTC. Filled out from reference TRBV11-3 and TRBJ2-5, the complete variable domain reads EAGVVQSPRYKIIEKKQPVAFWCNPISGHNTLYWYLQNLGQGPELLIRYENEEAVDDSQLPKDRFSAERLKGVDSTLKIQPAELGDSAVYLCASSSGTSGSEETQYFGPGTRLLVL.

This chain uses TRBV3-1 (or the pseudogene TRBV3-2) with TRBJ2-1, with 16 bases lining up with TRBD2. Germline CDR1 reads LGHDT; CDR2 reads YNNKEL (reference sequence). The V gene end was trimmed by 4 bases and the J gene end by 5 bases; junction bases not matched to a gene: 2. CDR3 length equals 16 residues. The CDR3 region has the DNA TGTGCCAGCAGCCCTGGGACTAGCGGGGGGGACAATGAGCAGTTCTTC. This encodes CASSPGTSGGDNEQFF.

The chain is built from TRBV15 and TRBJ2-4, with TRBD2 matching over 10 bases. This CDR3 region has 20 residues. V shed 4 bases and J 1 base; nucleotides not matched to a gene: 16. Germline CDR1 and CDR2: LNHNV and YYDKDF (reference sequence). CDR3 nucleotides: TGTGCCACCAGCACCGGGACTAGCGAAAGGGGGGCTCTGGCCAAAAACATTCAGTACTTC. Its translation is CATSTGTSERGALAKNIQYF.

The chain joins TRBV29-1 to TRBJ2-3; 7 nucleotides agree with TRBD2. Germline loops: CDR1 SQVTM, CDR2 ANQGSEA. The CDR3 sequence is 16 residues long. V lost 0 bases and J lost 6; bases outside the gene matches: 12. CDR3 coding DNA: TGCAGCGTTGAAGACAGGGTAGCGGGCAGCGTGGATACGCAGTATTTT. It specifies CSVEDRVAGSVDTQYF.

This clone was seen a few times. The chain employs TRBV5-8 and TRBJ2-7, with D possibly matching TRBD2 (6 bases). Trimming removed 7 bases at V and 3 bases at J, with 11 bases between. Germline V lookup: CDR1 SGHTS, CDR2 YDEGEE. This CDR3 is 12 amino acids long. The CDR3, as DNA: TGTGCCAGCCGGACTATTATCTACGAGCAGTACTTC. The encoded protein is CASRTIIYEQYF.

This chain joins TRBV5-1 and TRBJ2-7; 8 bases match TRBD2. V was pared by 4 bases and J by 5 bases, with 11 bases of the junction left unmatched. Germline V lookup: CDR1 SGHRS, CDR2 YFSETQ. The CDR3 contains 15 residues. Written as DNA, the CDR3 is TGCGCCAGCAGCCCCGAGGCTAGCGGGTTGGACGAGCAGTACTTC. This gives the protein CASSPEASGLDEQYF.

The genes are TRBV5-1 and TRBJ2-7; 11 bases fit TRBD2. V lost 2 bases, J lost 3 bases, and 7 bases stayed unmatched. The germline V gene encodes CDR1 SGHRS and CDR2 YFSETQ. The CDR3 length is 16 residues. CDR3 sequence reads: CASSFRSTSGNYEQYF. CDR3 in DNA: TGCGCCAGCAGCTTTCGTTCGACTAGCGGGAACTACGAGCAGTACTTC.

This chain connects TRBV23-1 to TRBJ1-5; TRBD1 is a possible D gene (6 bases). TRBV23-1 is placed among ORFs of uncertain function. V shed 4 bases and J shed 2 bases, with 15 bases lying between them. This CDR3 is 16 amino acids long. The CDR3, as DNA: TGCGCCAGCAGTCGGGGGCCTAATAGGGGCAATCAGCCCCAGCATTTT. It codes for CASSRGPNRGNQPQHF.

The rearrangement joins TRBV19 to TRBJ1-5, with 8 bases matching TRBD1. V gave up 6 bases and J gave up 3 bases; unmatched junction bases: 10. The CDR3 totals 16 residues. Germline CDR1 is LNHDA and CDR2 is SQIVND (reference sequence). The CDR3 region is CASRGQGGGNNQPQHF. CDR3 sequence (DNA): TGTGCCAGTAGAGGACAGGGCGGAGGTAACAATCAGCCCCAGCATTTT.

The CDR3 protein is CASSAQGIYEQYF. The CDR3 DNA follows: TGTGCCAGCAGTGCCCAGGGAATCTACGAGCAGTACTTC. The chain is built from TRBV2 and TRBJ2-7; TRBD1 might be the D (5 bases). Germline values: CDR1 SNHLY, CDR2 FYNNEI. V lost 4 bases and J 3 bases, leaving 10 bases between the germline ends. CDR3 length equals 13 residues.

V is TRBV7-2 and J is TRBJ2-6; 8 bases align to TRBD1. J gave up 1 base and V 2 bases, and 4 bases lay outside the gene matches. Germline loops: CDR1 SGHTA, CDR2 FQGNSA. The CDR3 is 17 residues long. The CDR3 loop reads CASSLRDRLSGANVLTF. In DNA form, the CDR3 reads TGTGCCAGCAGCTTACGGGACAGGCTATCTGGGGCCAACGTCCTGACTTTC.

This chain uses TRBV3-1 (or the pseudogene TRBV3-2) with TRBJ2-7; D unclear. CDR1 is LGHDT and CDR2 is YNNKEL in the germline V gene (reference sequence). The ends were cut back, 11 bases at V and 0 bases at J, with 14 bases in the middle. The CDR3 covers 13 residues. CDR3: CASSTTYSYEQYF. In DNA, the CDR3 is TGTGCCTCCAGCACTACCTACTCCTACGAGCAGTACTTC.

The chain employs TRBV30 and TRBJ2-7, with 10 bases fitting TRBD2. J gave up 4 bases and V 2 bases, and 2 bases lay outside the gene matches. Germline-derived CDR1 and CDR2 are GTSNPN and SVGIG (reference sequence). This CDR3 has 13 residues. In nucleotides, the CDR3 is TGTGCCTGGAGTTCAGCGGGGGGGTACGAGCAGTACTTC. Translating gives CAWSSAGGYEQYF.

This rearrangement joins TRBV27 to TRBJ1-1; D gene uncertain. Between the trimmed V and J ends, which lost 3 bases and 7 bases, there was a span of 9 bases. The CDR3 runs to 12 residues. The germline V gene encodes CDR1 MNHEY and CDR2 SMNVEV (reference sequence). The CDR3 DNA reads TGTGCCAGCAGTTTGGTGAACGGTGAAGCTTTCTTT. Amino acid sequence: CASSLVNGEAFF.